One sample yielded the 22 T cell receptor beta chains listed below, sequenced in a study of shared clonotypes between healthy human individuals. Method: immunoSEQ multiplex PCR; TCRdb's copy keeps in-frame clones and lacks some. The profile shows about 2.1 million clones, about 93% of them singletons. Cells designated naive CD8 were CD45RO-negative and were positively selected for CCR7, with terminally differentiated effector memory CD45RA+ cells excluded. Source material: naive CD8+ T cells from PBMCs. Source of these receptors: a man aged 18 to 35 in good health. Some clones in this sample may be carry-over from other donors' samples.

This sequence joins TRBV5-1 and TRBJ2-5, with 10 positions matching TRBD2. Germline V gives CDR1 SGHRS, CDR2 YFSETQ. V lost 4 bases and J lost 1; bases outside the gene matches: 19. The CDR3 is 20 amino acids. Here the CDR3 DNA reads TGCGCCAGCAGCCCCGGACTAGCGGTTCCCAAACCCCACCCCCAAGAGACCCAGTACTTC. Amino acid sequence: CASSPGLAVPKPHPQETQYF.

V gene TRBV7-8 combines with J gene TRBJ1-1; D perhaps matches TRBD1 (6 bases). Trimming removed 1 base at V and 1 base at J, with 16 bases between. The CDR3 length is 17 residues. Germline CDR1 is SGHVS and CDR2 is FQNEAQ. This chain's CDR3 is CASSLDPVGAGNTEAFF. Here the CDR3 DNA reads TGTGCCAGCAGCTTAGACCCCGTGGGGGCTGGGAACACTGAAGCTTTCTTT.

Here the CDR3 reads CAISEVGGAVAEAFF. The CDR3 DNA reads as TGTGCCATCAGTGAAGTAGGGGGGGCAGTGGCTGAAGCTTTCTTT. The chain carries TRBV10-3 and TRBJ1-1; D is perhaps TRBD1 (6 bases). The V end was cut by 3 bases, the J end by 6 bases, with 17 bases between. CDR3 size: 15 residues. Germline-derived CDR1 and CDR2 are ENHRY and SYGVKD.

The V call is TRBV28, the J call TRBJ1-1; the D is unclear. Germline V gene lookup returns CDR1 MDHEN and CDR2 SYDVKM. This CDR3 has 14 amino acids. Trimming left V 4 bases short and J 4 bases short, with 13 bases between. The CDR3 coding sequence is TGTGCCAGCAGTTCCTACCTTGAGGGCACTGAAGCTTTCTTT. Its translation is CASSSYLEGTEAFF.

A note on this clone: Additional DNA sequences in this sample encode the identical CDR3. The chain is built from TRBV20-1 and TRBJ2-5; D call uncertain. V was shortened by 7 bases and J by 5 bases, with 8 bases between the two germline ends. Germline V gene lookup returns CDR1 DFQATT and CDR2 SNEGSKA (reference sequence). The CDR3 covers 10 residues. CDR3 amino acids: CSGLEETQYF. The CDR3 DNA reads TGCAGTGGACTTGAGGAGACCCAGTACTTC.

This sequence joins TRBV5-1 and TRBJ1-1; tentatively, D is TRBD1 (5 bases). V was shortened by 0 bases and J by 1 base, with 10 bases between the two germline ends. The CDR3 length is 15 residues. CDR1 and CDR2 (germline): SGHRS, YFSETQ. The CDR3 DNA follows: TGCGCCAGCAGCTTGGAAAGGCAGGGGAACACTGAAGCTTTCTTT. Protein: CASSLERQGNTEAFF.

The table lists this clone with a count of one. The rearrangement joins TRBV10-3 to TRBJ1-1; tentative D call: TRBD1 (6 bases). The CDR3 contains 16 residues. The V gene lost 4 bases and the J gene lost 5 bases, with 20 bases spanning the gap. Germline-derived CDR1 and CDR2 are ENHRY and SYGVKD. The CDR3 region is CAISVGGRVGGTEAFF. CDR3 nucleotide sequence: TGTGCCATCAGTGTTGGGGGGCGCGTTGGAGGAACTGAAGCTTTCTTT.

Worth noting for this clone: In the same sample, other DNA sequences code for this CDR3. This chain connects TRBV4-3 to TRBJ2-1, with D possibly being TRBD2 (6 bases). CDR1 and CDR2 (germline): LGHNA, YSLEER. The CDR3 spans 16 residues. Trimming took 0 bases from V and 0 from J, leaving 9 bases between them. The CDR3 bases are TGCGCCAGCAGCCAAGATTTGGGGGGCTCCTACAATGAGCAGTTCTTC. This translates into CASSQDLGGSYNEQFF.

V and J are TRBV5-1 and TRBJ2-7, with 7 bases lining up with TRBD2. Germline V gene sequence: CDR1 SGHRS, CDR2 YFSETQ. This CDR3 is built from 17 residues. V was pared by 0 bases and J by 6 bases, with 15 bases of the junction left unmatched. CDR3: CASSLESSGLAAREQYF. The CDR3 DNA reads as TGCGCCAGCAGCTTGGAATCTTCGGGCCTAGCGGCGCGCGAGCAGTACTTC.

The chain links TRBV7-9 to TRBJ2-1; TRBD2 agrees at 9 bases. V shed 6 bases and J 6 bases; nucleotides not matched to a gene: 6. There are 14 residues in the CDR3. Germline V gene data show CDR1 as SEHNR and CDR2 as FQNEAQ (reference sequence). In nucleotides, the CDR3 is TGTGCCAGCAGGCGACTAGCGGAAGTCAATGAGCAGTTCTTC. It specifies CASRRLAEVNEQFF.

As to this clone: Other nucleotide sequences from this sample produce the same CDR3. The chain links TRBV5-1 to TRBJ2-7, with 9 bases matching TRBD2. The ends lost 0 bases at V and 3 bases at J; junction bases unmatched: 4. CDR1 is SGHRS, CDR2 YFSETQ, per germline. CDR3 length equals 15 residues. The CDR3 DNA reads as TGCGCCAGCAGCTTGGATCTAGCGGGAAACTACGAGCAGTACTTC. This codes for CASSLDLAGNYEQYF.

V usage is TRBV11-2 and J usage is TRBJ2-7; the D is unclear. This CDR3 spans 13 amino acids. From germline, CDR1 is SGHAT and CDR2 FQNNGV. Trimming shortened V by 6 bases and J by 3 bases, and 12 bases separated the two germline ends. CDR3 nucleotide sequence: TGTGCCAGCAGAGGGCCCTGGGGCTACGAGCAGTACTTC. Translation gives CASRGPWGYEQYF.

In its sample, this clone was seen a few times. CDR3 amino acids: CASRLRNTGELFF. CDR3 DNA sequence: TGTGCCAGCAGGCTACGGAACACCGGGGAGCTGTTTTTT. V gene TRBV27 combines with J gene TRBJ2-2; D gene uncertain. The CDR3 extends over 13 amino acids. The V gene lost 6 bases and the J gene lost 1 base, with 6 bases spanning the gap. Germline V lookup: CDR1 MNHEY, CDR2 SMNVEV (reference sequence).

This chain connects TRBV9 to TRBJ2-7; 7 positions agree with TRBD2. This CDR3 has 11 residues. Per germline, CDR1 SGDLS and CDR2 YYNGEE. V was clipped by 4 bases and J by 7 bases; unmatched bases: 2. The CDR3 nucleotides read TGTGCCAGCAGCTACGGGGGGGAGCAGTACTTC. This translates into CASSYGGEQYF.

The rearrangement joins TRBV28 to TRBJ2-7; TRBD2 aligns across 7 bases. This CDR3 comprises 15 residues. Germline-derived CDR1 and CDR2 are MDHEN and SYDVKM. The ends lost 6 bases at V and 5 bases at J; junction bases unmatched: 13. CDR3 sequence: CASSSSTSWEDEQYF. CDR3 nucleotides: TGTGCCAGCAGCTCCTCGACTAGCTGGGAAGACGAGCAGTACTTC.

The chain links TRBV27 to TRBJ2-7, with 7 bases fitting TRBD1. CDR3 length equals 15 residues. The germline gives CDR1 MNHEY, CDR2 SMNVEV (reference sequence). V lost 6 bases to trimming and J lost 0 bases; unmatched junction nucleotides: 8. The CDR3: CASRTGWTVSYEQYF. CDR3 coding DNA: TGTGCCAGCAGGACAGGGTGGACGGTCTCCTACGAGCAGTACTTC.

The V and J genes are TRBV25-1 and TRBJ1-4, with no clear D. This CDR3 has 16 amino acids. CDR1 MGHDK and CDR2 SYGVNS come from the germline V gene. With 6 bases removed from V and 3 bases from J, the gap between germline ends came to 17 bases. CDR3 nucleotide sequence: TGTGCCAGCAGGGACGGCCGCTTCCACCCTAATGAAAAACTGTTTTTT. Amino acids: CASRDGRFHPNEKLFF.

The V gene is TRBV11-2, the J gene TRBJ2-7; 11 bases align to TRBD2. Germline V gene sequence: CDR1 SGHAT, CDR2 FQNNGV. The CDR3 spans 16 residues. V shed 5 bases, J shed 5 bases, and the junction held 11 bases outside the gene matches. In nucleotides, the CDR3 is TGTGCCAGCAGCGACCTACTAGCGGGAGACGTCCACGAGCAGTACTTC. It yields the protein CASSDLLAGDVHEQYF.

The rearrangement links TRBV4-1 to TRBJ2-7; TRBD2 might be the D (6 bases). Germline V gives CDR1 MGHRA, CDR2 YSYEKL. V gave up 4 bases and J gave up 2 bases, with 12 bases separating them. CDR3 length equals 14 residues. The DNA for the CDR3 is TGCGCCAGCAGCCCCACGCGGGACGCCTACGAGCAGTACTTC. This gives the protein CASSPTRDAYEQYF.

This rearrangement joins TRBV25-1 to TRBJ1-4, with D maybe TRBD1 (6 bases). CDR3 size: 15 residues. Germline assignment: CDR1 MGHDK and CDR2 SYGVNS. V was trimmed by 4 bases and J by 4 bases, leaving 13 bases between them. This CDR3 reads CASSVAGTYNEKLFF. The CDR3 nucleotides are TGTGCCAGCAGTGTGGCCGGGACATATAATGAAAAACTGTTTTTT.

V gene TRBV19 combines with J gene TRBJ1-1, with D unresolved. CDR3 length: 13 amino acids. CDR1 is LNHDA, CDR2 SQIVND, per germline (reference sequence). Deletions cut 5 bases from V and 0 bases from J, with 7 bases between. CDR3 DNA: TGTGCCAGTAGTGCTACTATGAACACTGAAGCTTTCTTT. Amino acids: CASSATMNTEAFF. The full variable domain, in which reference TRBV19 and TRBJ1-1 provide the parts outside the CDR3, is DGGITQSPKYLFRKEGQNVTLSCEQNLNHDAMYWYRQDPGQGLRLIYYSQIVNDFQKGDIAEGYSVSREKKESFPLTVTSAQKNPTAFYLCASSATMNTEAFFGQGTRLTVV.

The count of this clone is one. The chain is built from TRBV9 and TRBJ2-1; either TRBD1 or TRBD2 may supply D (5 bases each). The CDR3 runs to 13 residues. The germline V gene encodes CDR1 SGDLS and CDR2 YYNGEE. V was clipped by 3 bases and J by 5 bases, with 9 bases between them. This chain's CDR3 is CASSAGTNNEQFF. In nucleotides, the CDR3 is TGTGCCAGCAGCGCCGGGACGAACAATGAGCAGTTCTTC.